This T cell receptor (beta chain) originates from a study of monozygotic twins with inflammatory bowel disease (dated by TCRdb to between 2018 and 2021). Background for the entire study: In total, some 30 monozygotic twin pairs made up the full study: 19 Danish pairs, all IBD-discordant, plus nine German pairs, of which four were IBD-concordant and five were IBD-discordant. Within discordant pairs, disease-associated traits were sought mainly by comparing IBD patients with their genetically identical healthy co-twins. Each individual had, on average, about 151 000 unique TCRalpha sequences and 181 000 unique TCRbeta sequences available for analysis. Broader findings and caveats from the paper: The analysis was unable to tell different T cell subtypes apart. Compared with healthy twins, IBD patients shared fewer clonotypes with other individuals, and the difference was most pronounced in patients with signs of disease activity. Because patients were on differing immunosuppressive treatments, the repertoires may have picked up extra background noise and inter-individual variability. No single strong signal or clonotype linked to IBD turned up in the results, so the idea that one exists was not supported. IBD patients had lower TCRbeta repertoire diversity, measured by the inverse Simpson index, than their healthy co-twins. Repertoire similarity did not differ between concordant and discordant twins, possibly due to limited statistical power.

To prepare the library, 5' RACE was applied. For each TCR library, 3,000 to 4,000 ng of total RNA was used. For each sample, cDNA was synthesized in eight separate reactions using SMARTScribe reverse transcriptase. During cDNA synthesis, unique molecular identifiers containing a 6-nucleotide sample barcode were introduced by template switching. TCRalpha and TCRbeta cDNA was amplified by two nested PCRs of 16 and 9 cycles, with bead purification after each PCR. Before amplification, cDNA was treated with uracil DNA-glycosylase and purified using the QIAquick PCR purification kit. In the second PCR, Illumina TruSeq-compatible adapters and sample-specific barcodes were added. TapeStation and Qubit were used to check library quality and concentration, and 5 ng of each library went into the pool. Sequencing of pooled libraries was carried out on an Illumina HiSeq2500 single-index Rapid Run using 2 x 100 bp reads and custom sequencing primers. The authors processed their data as follows. UMI-based consensus assembly with MiGEC version 1.2.6 was used to correct PCR and sequencing errors. MiXCR version 2.1.1 was used for V(D)J alignment, clonotype assembly and CDR3 extraction. To normalise gene usage, clonotype sharing and MAIT/NKT TCR abundance, the analysis used the top 1000, 10 000 and 20 000 clonotypes per sample. Diversity was computed as the inverse Simpson index with the vegan R package after downsampling to 27 000 UMIs. Statistical testing used paired Mann-Whitney U tests on the discordant twin pairs and applied Benjamini-Hochberg correction for multiple testing. TCRdb reprocessed the raw reads; every CDR3 protein sequence is a single record, and DNA is not supplied. The V and J calls come from TCRdb's annotation, not from the publication. This sample's table lists about 420,000 distinct CDR3 sequences. The ten largest clones add up to 2.4% of the sample.

A note on this clonotype: The antigen this receptor binds is unknown.

From the cysteine through the phenylalanine, the CDR3 covers 15 amino acids. No DNA has been recorded. Based on the germline V gene (reference sequence), the CDR1 and CDR2 sequences are LNHDA and SQIVND. From each donor, a roughly 2.5 ml peripheral blood sample was collected into PAXgene tubes and stored at -80 degrees C. Without any T cell sorting, total RNA was extracted from whole blood using the PAXgene blood miRNA kit on an automated QIAcube. Peripheral blood from monozygotic twin pairs concordant or discordant for inflammatory bowel disease was subjected to deep TCRalpha and TCRbeta repertoire profiling with unique molecular barcoding. Smoking habits were recorded for all twin pairs, and each individual was classified as a current, former or never smoker.

The rearranged chain carries TRBV19 and TRBJ2-2. This TCR was sampled from a human donor with ulcerative colitis or Crohn's disease, or a healthy co-twin of an affected twin (not recorded which). The sequencing sample was made of blood. CDR3 reads: CASSIVTMNTGELFF.